These T cell receptor beta chains were read from a single sample in a study of CD8+ T cells in alopecia areata. Sequencing was performed with immunoSEQ multiplex PCR; in TCRdb, only in-frame clones are kept and a portion is missing. Here the sample spans 93,000 or so clones, approximately 52% being singletons. Sequenced input: CD4+ T cells sorted from blood. The receptor set was obtained from a human donor in good health. Both conserved end residues are part of each CDR3. Fields, in order: clone size, V gene, J gene, D gene, CDR3 protein, CDR3 DNA. A D gene is named only where the DNA matches it firmly. Clone size, where shown, is once, few, many, or a class for clones that have expanded.

size: -
V: TRBV5-6
J: TRBJ2-3
D: -
CDR3: CASSSRRTDTQYF
DNA: TGTGCCAGCAGCTCCCGACGGACAGATACGCAGTATTTT

size: -
V: TRBV7-2
J: TRBJ2-5
D: -
CDR3: CASSGRRLGGEETQYF
DNA: TGTGCCAGCAGCGGAAGGCGGCTAGGGGGAGAAGAGACCCAGTACTTC

size: few
V: TRBV6-6
J: TRBJ1-2
D: -
CDR3: CASSSQNYGYTF
DNA: TGTGCCAGCAGTTCACAGAACTATGGCTACACCTTC

size: -
V: TRBV7-2
J: TRBJ1-5
D: -
CDR3: CASSPGNRQPQHF
DNA: TGTGCCAGCAGCCCAGGGAATCGTCAGCCCCAGCATTTT

size: -
V: TRBV6-5
J: TRBJ2-7
D: -
CDR3: CASREGISYEQYF
DNA: TGTGCCAGCCGGGAAGGGATCTCCTACGAGCAGTACTTC

size: -
V: TRBV30
J: TRBJ1-5
D: TRBD1
CDR3: CAWSSGGYSNQPQHF
DNA: TGTGCCTGGAGCTCAGGGGGATATAGCAATCAGCCCCAGCATTTT

size: -
V: TRBV10-3
J: TRBJ1-1
D: -
CDR3: CAIGVNTEAFF
DNA: TGTGCCATCGGGGTTAACACTGAAGCTTTCTTT

size: few
V: TRBV2
J: TRBJ2-3
D: TRBD2
CDR3: CASPGTSGGYYQDTQYF
DNA: TGTGCCAGCCCCGGGACTAGCGGGGGGTACTACCAAGATACGCAGTATTTT

size: few
V: TRBV10-3
J: TRBJ2-1
D: TRBD2
CDR3: CAISVTGREGNEQFF
DNA: TGTGCCATCAGTGTTACGGGCAGGGAGGGCAATGAGCAGTTCTTC

size: -
V: TRBV30
J: TRBJ1-5
D: -
CDR3: CAWSVGSGYSNQPQHF
DNA: TGTGCCTGGAGTGTAGGGTCCGGGTATAGCAATCAGCCCCAGCATTTT

size: -
V: TRBV7-2
J: TRBJ2-1
D: -
CDR3: CASSSGQFLAEQFF
DNA: TGTGCCAGCAGCTCCGGACAGTTCCTGGCTGAGCAGTTCTTC

size: -
V: TRBV5-1
J: TRBJ1-1
D: -
CDR3: CASSVDRSNTEAFF
DNA: TGCGCCAGCAGCGTGGACAGATCGAACACTGAAGCTTTCTTT

size: -
V: TRBV6-1
J: TRBJ2-7
D: TRBD1
CDR3: CASRRDRGNEQYF
DNA: TGTGCCAGCAGAAGGGACAGGGGCAACGAGCAGTACTTC

size: -
V: TRBV19
J: TRBJ2-5
D: TRBD2
CDR3: CASSPRGAGGKETQYF
DNA: TGTGCCAGTAGTCCCCGCGGAGCGGGGGGGAAAGAGACCCAGTACTTC

size: -
V: TRBV29-1
J: TRBJ2-7
D: -
CDR3: CSVVGSYEQYF
DNA: TGCAGCGTTGTTGGGAGCTACGAGCAGTACTTC

size: -
V: TRBV30
J: TRBJ1-2
D: -
CDR3: CAWSVQGRSSGYTF
DNA: TGTGCCTGGAGTGTACAGGGCCGCAGCTCGGGCTACACCTTC

size: few
V: TRBV7-9
J: TRBJ1-4
D: TRBD1
CDR3: CASSLSGGATNEKLFF
DNA: TGTGCCAGCAGCCTCTCAGGGGGAGCAACTAATGAAAAACTGTTTTTT

size: -
V: TRBV15
J: TRBJ2-4
D: TRBD1
CDR3: CATSSRQGTVKNIQYF
DNA: TGTGCCACCAGCAGTCGGCAAGGGACAGTAAAAAACATTCAGTACTTC

size: -
V: TRBV6-5
J: TRBJ1-5
D: TRBD1
CDR3: CASSDSDRGNQPQHF
DNA: TGTGCCAGCAGCGACTCGGACAGGGGCAATCAGCCCCAGCATTTT

size: -
V: TRBV27
J: TRBJ1-3
D: -
CDR3: CASSRQGAGNTIYF
DNA: TGTGCCAGCAGCCGACAAGGGGCAGGAAACACCATATATTTT

size: -
V: TRBV5-1
J: TRBJ2-5
D: -
CDR3: CASSLGATQETQYF
DNA: TGCGCCAGCAGCTTGGGGGCGACCCAAGAGACCCAGTACTTC

size: -
V: TRBV11-2
J: TRBJ1-4
D: -
CDR3: CASSLVGDVLFF
DNA: TGTGCCAGCAGCTTGGTAGGGGATGTACTGTTTTTT

size: -
V: TRBV23-1
J: TRBJ1-5
D: TRBD1
CDR3: CASSQDPGQGEESNQPQHF
DNA: TGCGCCAGCAGTCAAGACCCGGGACAGGGAGAAGAAAGCAATCAGCCCCAGCATTTT

size: -
V: TRBV25-1
J: TRBJ2-7
D: TRBD2
CDR3: CASRRTSGYEQYF
DNA: TGTGCCAGCAGGAGGACTAGCGGCTACGAGCAGTACTTC

size: -
V: TRBV15
J: TRBJ2-5
D: -
CDR3: CATSRAGGRETQYF
DNA: TGTGCCACCAGCAGAGCTGGGGGTCGAGAGACCCAGTACTTC

size: -
V: TRBV9
J: TRBJ1-4
D: -
CDR3: CASTTERNEKLFF
DNA: TGTGCCAGCACCACCGAGAGAAATGAAAAACTGTTTTTT

size: -
V: TRBV29-1
J: TRBJ2-3
D: TRBD2
CDR3: CSVELLAGMTDTQYF
DNA: TGCAGCGTTGAGTTGCTAGCGGGGATGACAGATACGCAGTATTTT

size: few
V: TRBV6-1
J: TRBJ1-6
D: -
CDR3: CASMEGFYNSPLHF
DNA: TGTGCCAGCATGGAGGGTTTCTATAATTCACCCCTCCACTTT

size: few
V: TRBV15
J: TRBJ1-3
D: TRBD1
CDR3: CATSRGGTGRNTIYF
DNA: TGTGCCACCAGCAGAGGAGGGACAGGGAGAAACACCATATATTTT

size: -
V: TRBV7-2
J: TRBJ1-2
D: TRBD1
CDR3: CASSLTGGYGYTF
DNA: TGTGCCAGCAGCCTAACAGGGGGCTATGGCTACACCTTC

size: once
V: TRBV29-1
J: TRBJ1-3
D: -
CDR3: CSVSWQGNSGNTIYF
DNA: TGCAGCGTGTCGTGGCAGGGTAACTCTGGAAACACCATATATTTT

size: -
V: TRBV15
J: TRBJ1-4
D: -
CDR3: CATSVRGGNEKLFF
DNA: TGTGCCACCAGCGTGCGGGGGGGTAATGAAAAACTGTTTTTT

size: -
V: TRBV30
J: TRBJ2-5
D: -
CDR3: CAWSVLSQETQYF
DNA: TGTGCCTGGAGTGTACTTAGTCAAGAGACCCAGTACTTC

size: few
V: TRBV9
J: TRBJ1-2
D: -
CDR3: CASSPREINYGYTF
DNA: TGTGCCAGCAGCCCCCGGGAAATTAACTATGGCTACACCTTC

size: -
V: TRBV5-8
J: TRBJ1-2
D: -
CDR3: CASSASTGFMGYGYTF
DNA: TGTGCCAGCAGCGCCTCGACTGGATTTATGGGCTATGGCTACACCTTC

size: -
V: TRBV4-1
J: TRBJ2-3
D: -
CDR3: CASSLGGSDTQYF
DNA: TGCGCCAGCAGTCTCGGAGGTTCAGATACGCAGTATTTT

size: -
V: TRBV6-6
J: TRBJ2-5
D: TRBD2
CDR3: CASRRTSGVPETQYF
DNA: TGTGCCAGCAGGAGGACTAGCGGGGTCCCAGAGACCCAGTACTTC

size: -
V: TRBV19
J: TRBJ2-3
D: -
CDR3: CASRPRGGRTDTQYF
DNA: TGTGCCAGTAGGCCCAGGGGTGGACGCACAGATACGCAGTATTTT

size: -
V: TRBV5-1
J: TRBJ1-1
D: TRBD1
CDR3: CASSFQGAMNTEAFF
DNA: TGCGCCAGCAGCTTCCAGGGGGCTATGAACACTGAAGCTTTCTTT

size: -
V: TRBV5-1
J: TRBJ2-3
D: -
CDR3: CASSSTGQSGTDTQYF
DNA: TGCGCCAGCAGCTCTACCGGACAGTCGGGCACAGATACGCAGTATTTT

size: few
V: TRBV7-6
J: TRBJ2-2
D: TRBD2
CDR3: CASSHSATSGGLNTGELFF
DNA: TGTGCCAGCAGCCATAGCGCGACTAGCGGGGGCCTGAACACCGGGGAGCTGTTTTTT

size: -
V: TRBV7-2
J: TRBJ1-2
D: -
CDR3: CASSPTGNNRGYTF
DNA: TGTGCCAGCAGCCCAACAGGAAATAATCGTGGCTACACCTTC

size: -
V: TRBV6-1
J: TRBJ1-2
D: -
CDR3: CASSESGTIGYTF
DNA: TGTGCCAGCAGTGAGTCCGGAACTATTGGCTACACCTTC